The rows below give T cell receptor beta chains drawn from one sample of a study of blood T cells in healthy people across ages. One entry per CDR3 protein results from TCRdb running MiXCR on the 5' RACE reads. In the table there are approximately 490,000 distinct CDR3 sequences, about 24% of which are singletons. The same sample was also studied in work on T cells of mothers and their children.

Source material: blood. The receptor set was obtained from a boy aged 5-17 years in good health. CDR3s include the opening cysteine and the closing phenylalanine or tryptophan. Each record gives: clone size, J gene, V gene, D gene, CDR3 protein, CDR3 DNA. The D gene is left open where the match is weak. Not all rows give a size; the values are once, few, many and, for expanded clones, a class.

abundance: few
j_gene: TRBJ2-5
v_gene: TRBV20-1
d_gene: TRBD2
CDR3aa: CSAPPSGRLQETQYF
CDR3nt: TGCAGTGCCCCCCCTAGCGGGAGGCTACAAGAGACCCAGTACTTC

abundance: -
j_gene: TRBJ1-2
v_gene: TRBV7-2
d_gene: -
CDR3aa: CASSEGAGAGYTF
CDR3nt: TGTGCCAGCAGCGAAGGGGCGGGGGCTGGCTACACCTTC

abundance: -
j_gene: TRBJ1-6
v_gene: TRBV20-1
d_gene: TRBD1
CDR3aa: CSASERDRVSSYNSPLHF
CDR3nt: TGCAGTGCTAGTGAGCGGGACAGGGTTAGCTCCTATAATTCACCCCTCCACTTT

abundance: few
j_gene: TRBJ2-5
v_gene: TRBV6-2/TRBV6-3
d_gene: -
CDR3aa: CASCRPTFPMEQYF
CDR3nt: TGTGCCAGCTGCAGGCCAACCTTCCCAATGGAGCAGTACTTC

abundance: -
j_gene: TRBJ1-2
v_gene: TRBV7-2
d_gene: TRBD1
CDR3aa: CASSLERDRTYGYTF
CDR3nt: TGTGCCAGCAGCTTAGAACGGGACAGAACCTATGGCTACACCTTC

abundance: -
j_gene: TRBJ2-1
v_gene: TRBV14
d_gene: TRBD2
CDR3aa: CASGRTSAYNEQFF
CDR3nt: TGTGCCAGCGGCCGGACTAGCGCCTACAATGAGCAGTTCTTC

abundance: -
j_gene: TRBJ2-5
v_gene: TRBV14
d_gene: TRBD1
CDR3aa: CASSLRMTGDGETQYF
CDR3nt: TGTGCCAGCAGCCTTCGAATGACAGGGGATGGGGAGACCCAGTACTTC

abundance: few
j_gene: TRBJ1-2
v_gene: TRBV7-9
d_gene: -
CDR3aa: CASSPSRGGQQENNYGYTF
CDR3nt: TGTGCCAGCAGCCCCTCTCGGGGCGGTCAACAGGAAAATAACTATGGCTACACCTTC

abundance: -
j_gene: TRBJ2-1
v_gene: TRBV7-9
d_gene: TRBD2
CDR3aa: CASSLEAGVSIEQFF
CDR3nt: TGTGCCAGCAGCTTAGAGGCGGGAGTCTCGATTGAGCAGTTCTTC

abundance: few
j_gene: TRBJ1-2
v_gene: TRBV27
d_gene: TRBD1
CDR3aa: CASSSDRGASNYGYTF
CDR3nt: TGTGCCAGCAGCTCCGACAGGGGGGCTTCTAACTATGGCTACACCTTC

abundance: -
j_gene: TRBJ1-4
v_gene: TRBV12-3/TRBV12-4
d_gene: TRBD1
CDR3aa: CASRQGPGYEKLFF
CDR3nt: TGTGCCAGCCGACAGGGCCCGGGTTATGAAAAACTGTTTTTT

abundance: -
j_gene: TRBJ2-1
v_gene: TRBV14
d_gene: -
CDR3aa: CASSYGVYNEQFF
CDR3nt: TGTGCCAGCAGCTACGGGGTCTACAATGAGCAGTTCTTC

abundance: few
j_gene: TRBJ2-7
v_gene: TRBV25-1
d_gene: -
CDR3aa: CASGRRAEQYF
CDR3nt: TGTGCCAGCGGTCGGCGGGCCGAGCAGTACTTC

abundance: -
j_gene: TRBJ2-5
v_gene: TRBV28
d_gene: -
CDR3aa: CASSPDLGREETQYF
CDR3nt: TGTGCCAGCAGTCCTGACCTGGGCCGGGAAGAGACCCAGTACTTC

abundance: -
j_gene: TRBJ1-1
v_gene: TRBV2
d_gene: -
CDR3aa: CASNQDTDTEAFF
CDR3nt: TGTGCCAGCAACCAGGACACCGACACTGAAGCTTTCTTT

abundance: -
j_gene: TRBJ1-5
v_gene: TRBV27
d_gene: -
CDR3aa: CASSPDSGGQPQHF
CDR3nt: TGTGCCAGCAGCCCCGACAGCGGAGGTCAGCCCCAGCATTTT

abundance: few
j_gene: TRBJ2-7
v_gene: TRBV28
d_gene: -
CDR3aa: CASSLPGYTYEQYF
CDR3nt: TGTGCCAGCAGTTTACCGGGCTATACCTACGAGCAGTACTTC

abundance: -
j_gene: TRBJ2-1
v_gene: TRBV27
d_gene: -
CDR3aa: CASSYRPTNEQFF
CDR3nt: TGTGCCAGCAGTTATCGGCCGACCAATGAGCAGTTCTTC

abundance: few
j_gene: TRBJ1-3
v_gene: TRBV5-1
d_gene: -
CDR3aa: CASKQHSGNTIYF
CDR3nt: TGCGCCAGCAAACAGCACTCTGGAAACACCATATATTTT

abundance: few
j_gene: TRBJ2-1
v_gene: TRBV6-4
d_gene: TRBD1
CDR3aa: CASSGQGGGEQFF
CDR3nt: TGTGCCAGCAGTGGACAGGGGGGCGGTGAGCAGTTCTTC

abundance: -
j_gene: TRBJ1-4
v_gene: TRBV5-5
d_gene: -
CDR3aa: CASSLRPTATNEKLFF
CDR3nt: TGTGCCAGCAGCTTGAGGCCGACCGCAACTAATGAAAAACTGTTTTTT

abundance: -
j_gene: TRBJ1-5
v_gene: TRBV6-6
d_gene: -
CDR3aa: CASSYTEREQPQHF
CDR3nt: TGTGCCAGCAGTTACACTGAGAGGGAACAGCCCCAGCATTTT

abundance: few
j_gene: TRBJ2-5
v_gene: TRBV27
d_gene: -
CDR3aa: CASSPGGPLPTKETQYF
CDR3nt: TGTGCCAGCAGTCCCGGAGGGCCGCTCCCAACAAAAGAGACCCAGTACTTC

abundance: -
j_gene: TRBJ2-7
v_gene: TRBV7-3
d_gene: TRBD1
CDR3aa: CASSFAGTGDHEQYF
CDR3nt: TGTGCCAGCAGCTTCGCCGGGACAGGGGACCACGAGCAGTACTTC

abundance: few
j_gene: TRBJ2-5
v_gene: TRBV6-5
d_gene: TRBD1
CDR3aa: CASSLTTGGVETQYF
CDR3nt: TGTGCCAGCAGCCTAACGACAGGGGGCGTCGAGACCCAGTACTTC

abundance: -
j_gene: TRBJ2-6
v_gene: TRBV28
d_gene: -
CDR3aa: CASSVQVPSGANVLTF
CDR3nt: TGTGCCAGCAGTGTCCAGGTCCCGTCTGGGGCCAACGTCCTGACTTTC

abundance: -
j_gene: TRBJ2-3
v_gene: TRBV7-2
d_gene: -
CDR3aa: CASSFRTTQGDTQYF
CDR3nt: TGTGCCAGCAGCTTCCGCACAACCCAGGGAGATACGCAGTATTTT

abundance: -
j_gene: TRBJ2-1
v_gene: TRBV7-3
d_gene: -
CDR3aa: CASIGEQFF
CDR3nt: TGTGCCAGTATAGGGGAGCAGTTCTTC